The present entry profiles one T cell receptor (beta chain) with its context. Its antigen is still unknown. The repertoire was sequenced with immunoSEQ multiplex PCR; TCRdb's copy has only in-frame clones and lacks some. The sample includes some 520,000 clones, around 88% of them seen just once. This sample was taken from a study of Ad26.COV2.S vaccination and SARS-CoV-2 variants. Turning to the study itself: This donor came from the COV1001 trial of Ad26.COV2.S. Ad26.COV2.S given intramuscularly, once or twice 56 days apart. Findings and caveats of the study: For non-spike TCRs, breadth in vaccine recipients resembled that in placebo recipients. TCR breadth and depth analyses may have underestimated total T cell responses.

Treatment here: roughly 19 received Ad26.COV2.S at low or high dose, single or two shots; a few received placebo; per-sample allocation not given. Collection of the samples took place on day 63 after the first injection of vaccine or placebo. CDR1 and CDR2 (germline): KGHDR, SFDVKD. V gave up 7 bases and J gave up 4 bases; unmatched junction bases: 7. This CDR3 spans 14 amino acids. This rearrangement joins TRBV24-1 to TRBJ1-1; 8 bases agree with TRBD1. The clonotype was recovered from a person between 18 and 65 years old who received the Ad26.COV2.S COVID-19 vaccine or a placebo. Sequenced here: peripheral blood, sampled in a trial of Ad26.COV2.S vaccine versus placebo. The CDR3 loop reads CATSAGQVGTEAFF. The CDR3 region has the DNA TGTGCCACCAGCGCGGGACAGGTAGGCACTGAAGCTTTCTTT.